These 5 T cell receptor beta chains were all obtained from the same sample, sequenced in a study of blood T cell repertoires in COVID-19. TCRdb's copy holds only in-frame clones and misses some; the assay was immunoSEQ multiplex PCR. This table holds 200,000 to 300,000 clones, about 87% found once. Sample: peripheral blood. The receptors derive from a man in his sixties who had recovered from COVID-19.

V usage is TRBV11-2 and J usage is TRBJ2-7; D remains unclear. The length of the CDR3 is 11 residues. Trimming pared 1 base from V and 5 bases from J, leaving 3 bases between. From germline, CDR1 is SGHAT and CDR2 FQNNGV. This CDR3 reads CASSLGHEQYF. As DNA, the CDR3 is TGTGCCAGCAGCTTAGGGCACGAGCAGTACTTC.

This clone showed up just a few times. V and J are TRBV7-3 and TRBJ2-2; no definite D call. Looked up from germline, CDR1 is SGHTA and CDR2 is FQGTGA. Between the trimmed V and J ends, which lost 10 bases and 5 bases, there was a span of 5 bases. This CDR3 is built from 10 residues. The CDR3 protein is CATRTGELFF. As DNA, the CDR3 is TGTGCCACTAGAACCGGGGAGCTGTTTTTT.

V is TRBV7-9 and J is TRBJ1-2; TRBD1 agrees at 7 bases. This CDR3 contains 17 residues. J lost 4 bases, V lost 3 bases, and 14 bases had no gene match. CDR1 and CDR2 (germline): SEHNR, FQNEAQ (reference sequence). The DNA for the CDR3 is TGTGCCAGCAGCTTCGGGACAGCAGACCGATCAATCTATGGCTACACCTTC. Residues: CASSFGTADRSIYGYTF.

This chain links TRBV4-2 with TRBJ1-2; TRBD1 matches 10 bases. Germline V gene sequence: CDR1 LGHNA, CDR2 YNFKEQ. CDR3 length equals 16 residues. V was clipped by 0 bases and J by 6 bases; unmatched bases: 7. Here the CDR3 DNA reads TGTGCCAGCAGCCAAGACCGACAGGGGGCGCGGAATGGCTACACCTTC. It translates to CASSQDRQGARNGYTF.

The chain employs TRBV19 and TRBJ1-1; weak D call: TRBD1 (5 bases). The CDR3 has 14 amino acids. Trimming took off 3 bases at V and 6 bases at J, with 14 bases between the two ends. Germline assignment: CDR1 LNHDA and CDR2 SQIVND (reference sequence). The CDR3 DNA sequence: TGTGCCAGTAGTATCAGGGAACAAGGCTCTGAAGCTTTCTTT. Its protein product is CASSIREQGSEAFF.